The clone carrying this T cell receptor beta chain was counted a few times. No antigen is known for it. Germline CDR1 and CDR2: LGHNT and FRNRAP. Trimming stripped 0 bases from V and 0 bases from J, with 15 bases between. CDR3 length: 18 amino acids. Preparation of the TCRbeta library was carried out with unique molecular identifiers. TCRdb itself ran the PCR reads through MiXCR, one entry per CDR3 protein. Of 300,000 to 350,000 distinct CDR3 sequences in the sample, roughly 25% were seen once. This record belongs to a study of T-cell reconstitution after alpha-beta-depleted transplantation in children. Broader study findings: Two months or so post-transplant, alpha-beta T cells reportedly derived from several hundred expanded graft clones. High day-60 TCRbeta diversity in some patients came from surviving recipient T cells and thymic progenitors. At the one-year point after transplant, T-cell counts and TCRbeta diversity were found to come mostly from T cells that had been newly produced.

This chain joins TRBV12-5 and TRBJ2-1, with D possibly matching TRBD1 (6 bases). This receptor was obtained from a male patient aged 10 to 17 who had a stem cell transplant for acute lymphoblastic leukemia, so the T cells may come from the graft donor. The input for sequencing was PBMCs, mostly from graft donor cells, taken 180 days after TCRalphabeta/CD19-depleted stem cell transplant. CDR3 sequence reads: CASGLVTGSYVSYNEQFF. DNA for the CDR3: TGTGCTAGTGGTTTGGTGACAGGTTCGTACGTCTCCTACAATGAGCAGTTCTTC.